These T cell receptor beta chains were read from a single sample in a study of shared clonotypes between healthy human individuals. Produced via immunoSEQ multiplex PCR; TCRdb's table is partial and in-frame only. The sample carries roughly 2.5 million clones, around 90% recorded once. Sequencing input: naive CD4+ T cells sorted from blood. All receptors come from a man younger than 30 in good health. Both conserved end residues are part of each CDR3. The D gene is left open where the match is weak. A clone size is listed for some rows: how often the clone was seen (once, few, many), or a class if it is expanded.

TRBJ2-5,.,TRBV11-2,TRBD1,CASGGQSGQETQYF,TGTGCCAGCGGGGGACAGAGCGGACAAGAGACCCAGTACTTC
TRBJ2-5,.,TRBV7-2,.,CASSSPGGRISWETQYF,TGTGCCAGCAGCTCCCCCGGCGGACGAATCTCGTGGGAGACCCAGTACTTC
TRBJ2-3,.,TRBV13,TRBD2,CASSWGTSGDTQYF,TGTGCCAGCAGCTGGGGGACTAGCGGAGATACGCAGTATTTT
TRBJ1-3,.,TRBV5-8,TRBD1,CASSSPTGVSGNTIYF,TGTGCCAGCAGCAGCCCAACAGGGGTATCTGGAAACACCATATATTTT
TRBJ2-7,.,TRBV5-4,TRBD2,CASSWGTSGAYEQYF,TGTGCCAGCAGCTGGGGGACTAGCGGAGCCTACGAGCAGTACTTC
TRBJ2-1,.,TRBV21-1,.,CASSKAPQGNYNEQFF,TGTGCCAGCAGCAAAGCGCCCCAGGGCAACTACAATGAGCAGTTCTTC
TRBJ2-5,.,TRBV6-1,TRBD2,CASSGSSGRETQYF,TGTGCCAGCAGTGGGTCTAGCGGGAGAGAGACCCAGTACTTC
TRBJ2-1,.,TRBV5-4,TRBD2,CASSYRLADYNEQFF,TGTGCCAGCAGCTACAGACTAGCGGATTACAATGAGCAGTTCTTC
TRBJ2-7,.,TRBV21-1,.,CASTRGETGDPYEQYF,TGTGCCAGCACCCGTGGTGAGACAGGGGACCCCTACGAGCAGTACTTC
TRBJ2-3,.,TRBV7-9,.,CASSLEDLTPDTQYF,TGTGCCAGCAGCTTAGAGGACCTAACCCCCGATACGCAGTATTTT
TRBJ2-7,once,TRBV19,.,CASSIWSGALYEQYF,TGTGCCAGTAGTATTTGGTCGGGAGCCCTCTACGAGCAGTACTTC
TRBJ2-5,.,TRBV5-1,.,CASSLAPGQETQYF,TGCGCCAGCAGCTTGGCCCCCGGCCAAGAGACCCAGTACTTC
TRBJ2-1,.,TRBV30,.,CAWTSYGEQFF,TGTGCCTGGACGTCGTACGGTGAGCAGTTCTTC
TRBJ2-5,.,TRBV5-1,.,CASSLGLWETQYF,TGCGCCAGCAGCTTAGGTCTCTGGGAGACCCAGTACTTC
TRBJ1-4,.,TRBV28,TRBD1,CASRPRDRPNEKLFF,TGTGCCAGCAGACCCCGGGACAGGCCCAATGAAAAACTGTTTTTT
TRBJ2-1,.,TRBV2,.,CASSVGRGYNEQFF,TGTGCCAGCAGTGTGGGGCGGGGTTACAATGAGCAGTTCTTC
TRBJ1-1,.,TRBV29-1,.,CSVEKGRKGKNTEAFF,TGCAGCGTTGAGAAAGGGCGGAAGGGAAAGAACACTGAAGCTTTCTTT
TRBJ2-3,.,TRBV7-2,.,CASRVQGGLASTDTQYF,TGTGCCAGCAGGGTCCAGGGGGGCCTAGCTTCCACAGATACGCAGTATTTT
TRBJ2-1,.,TRBV2,.,CASSEAGRYNEQFF,TGTGCCAGCAGTGAAGCGGGGCGGTACAATGAGCAGTTCTTC
TRBJ2-4,.,TRBV28,.,CASRQGGTVAKNIQYF,TGTGCCAGCAGGCAGGGGGGGACTGTAGCCAAAAACATTCAGTACTTC
TRBJ1-5,.,TRBV15,TRBD1,CATSSLPLDRGNQPQHF,TGTGCCACCAGCAGCCTACCCCTTGACAGGGGAAATCAGCCCCAGCATTTT
TRBJ2-2,.,TRBV7-2,TRBD2,CASSLGTSGGATGELFF,TGTGCCAGCAGCTTAGGGACCAGCGGGGGGGCGACCGGGGAGCTGTTTTTT
TRBJ1-1,few,TRBV19,.,CASSIRTALEAFF,TGTGCCAGTAGTATCCGGACAGCGCTTGAAGCTTTCTTT
TRBJ2-7,.,TRBV9,.,CASSVGFYEQYF,TGTGCCAGCAGCGTCGGGTTCTACGAGCAGTACTTC
TRBJ2-4,.,TRBV7-2,.,CASSFWAENIQYF,TGTGCCAGCAGCTTCTGGGCCGAAAACATTCAGTACTTC
TRBJ2-5,.,TRBV18,.,CASSPPGTKETQYF,TGTGCCAGCTCACCACCAGGCACAAAAGAGACCCAGTACTTC
TRBJ2-1,.,TRBV9,.,CASSAVSALYNEQFF,TGTGCCAGCAGCGCCGTAAGCGCCCTATACAATGAGCAGTTCTTC
TRBJ1-5,.,TRBV6-6,TRBD1,CASSRGRGDQPQHF,TGTGCCAGCTCTCGTGGCAGGGGGGATCAGCCCCAGCATTTT
TRBJ1-5,.,TRBV6-6,TRBD1,CASSSERGHNQPQHF,TGTGCCAGCAGTTCAGAAAGGGGGCACAATCAGCCCCAGCATTTT
TRBJ2-3,.,TRBV19,.,CASSMAMGTDTQYF,TGTGCCAGTAGTATGGCCATGGGCACAGATACGCAGTATTTT
TRBJ2-2,.,TRBV5-1,.,CASSPGFGAAGELFF,TGCGCCAGCAGCCCAGGATTTGGGGCTGCCGGGGAGCTGTTTTTT
TRBJ1-6,.,TRBV6-6,.,CASSYTTSNNSPLHF,TGTGCCAGCAGTTACACGACATCCAATAATTCACCCCTCCACTTT
TRBJ2-3,.,TRBV4-2,TRBD2,CASSRTGGSGGSTDTQYF,TGTGCCAGCAGCCGTACCGGGGGTAGCGGGGGTAGCACAGATACGCAGTATTTT